This TCR beta chain stems from a study of shared clonotypes between healthy human individuals. General study results and limits: There were few donors, and this limited the genetic and exposure-history diversity represented. It was observed that 5% to 6.5% of naive CD4 clonotypes were shared across several donors.

About this clone itself: What it binds is not known.

Several immunoSEQ plates received, in even portions, the genomic DNA of each subset. Clones were read by immunoSEQ multiplex PCR, and TCRdb kept only the in-frame ones, dropping some. The sample has a few million clones, approximately 95% seen once; the top ten hold approximately 0.4%. Each donor was a Caucasian adult residing in Nashville, Tennessee. The TCR was taken from a man younger than 30 in good health. Some clones in this sample may be carry-over from other donors' samples. What was sequenced was naive CD4+ T cells from PBMCs. Noted subset: CD45RA+ positively selected.

CDR3 protein: CASGISGGAGELFF. In DNA, the CDR3 is TGTGCTAGTGGTATCTCAGGGGGTGCCGGGGAGCTGTTTTTT. The rearrangement uses TRBV12-5 and TRBJ2-2; 7 nucleotides line up with TRBD1. The CDR3 is made up of 14 amino acids. V dropped 5 bases and J dropped 6; count of bases not matched to a gene: 6. Germline CDR1 is LGHNT and CDR2 is FRNRAP. The whole variable domain, filled in from reference TRBV12-5 and TRBJ2-2, reads DARVTQTPRHKVTEMGQEVTMRCQPILGHNTVFWYRQTMMQGLELLAYFRNRAPLDDSGMPKDRFSAEMPDATLATLKIQPSEPRDSAVYFCASGISGGAGELFFGEGSRLTVL.